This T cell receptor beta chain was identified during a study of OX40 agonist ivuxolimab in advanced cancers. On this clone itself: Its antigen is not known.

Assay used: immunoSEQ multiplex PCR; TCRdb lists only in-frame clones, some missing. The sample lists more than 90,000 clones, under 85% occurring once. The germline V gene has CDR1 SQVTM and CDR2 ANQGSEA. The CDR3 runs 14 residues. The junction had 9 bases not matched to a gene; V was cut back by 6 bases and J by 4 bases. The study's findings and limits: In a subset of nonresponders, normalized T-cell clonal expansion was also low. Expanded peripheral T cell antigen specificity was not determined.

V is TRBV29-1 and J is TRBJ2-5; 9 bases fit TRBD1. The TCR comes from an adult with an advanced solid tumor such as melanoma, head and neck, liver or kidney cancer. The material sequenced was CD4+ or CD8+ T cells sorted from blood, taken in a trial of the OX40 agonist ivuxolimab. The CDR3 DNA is TGCAGCGTGACAGGGGACAGGGAGGGAGAGACCCAGTACTTC. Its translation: CSVTGDREGETQYF.